This T cell receptor (beta chain) was observed in a study of OX40 agonist ivuxolimab in advanced cancers. Study context: Clinicians treated patients with ivuxolimab, an agonistic anti-OX40 (CD134) antibody. The study reported partial responses in three patients: one hepatocellular carcinoma, two cutaneous melanoma.

General observations from the study: Several nonresponders also turned out to have low normalized T-cell clonal expansion.

Systemic immunosuppression or autoimmune disease history was grounds to exclude patients. The CDR3 is 11 amino acids. The germline V gene has CDR1 SGHTS and CDR2 YDEGEE. The germline V and J ends were trimmed by 1 base and 11 bases, with 9 bases remaining between them. TCRdb's copy holds only in-frame clones and misses some; the assay was immunoSEQ multiplex PCR. Of 42,000 or so clones listed, under 90% are singletons. Concerning this clone itself: Its antigen is still unknown.

V gene TRBV5-8 combines with J gene TRBJ2-5, with D possibly TRBD2 on 5 matching bases. The material sequenced was CD4+ or CD8+ T cells sorted from blood, taken in a trial of the OX40 agonist ivuxolimab. This TCR derives from an adult with an advanced solid tumor such as melanoma, head and neck, liver or kidney cancer. CDR3 sequence (DNA): TGTGCCAGCAGCTTGTCCCGGGAACAGTACTTC. Its translation is CASSLSREQYF.